This TCR beta chain appears in the sequencing data of a study of T cell repertoires in cytomegalovirus infection (dated by TCRdb to between 2018 and 2021). General notes on the study: Because public TCR beta signatures pointed to carriage of CMV infection together with the matching HLA type, the HLA type of each donor mattered for the analysis. General study outcomes and caveats: In both this cohort and an independent roughly 350-donor cohort, the cumulative frequency of public TCR beta family members distinguished carriers of CMV infection plus the relevant HLA type. In the ex vivo response, HLA-C-restricted CMV-specific TCR beta clonotypes were dominant, and in two of eight donors the single most frequent clonotype came from this HLA-C-restricted group.

This clonotype was seen at least ten times. It has no known antigen specificity. One base away there is no much larger clone; base qualities are not given. The data were produced on an Illumina HiSeq 1500. Through fastp at Q25 and MiXCR, TCRdb rebuilt clones from the public reads, retaining in-frame beta chains. Each CDR3 protein appears once, grouped with its most common genes and DNA. Here the sample has about 490,000 distinct CDR3 sequences; about 11% occur a single time. The top ten clonotypes cover 10% to 13% of the sample. The germline V gene yields SGHTA for CDR1 and FQGTGA for CDR2. The CDR3, cysteine through phenylalanine, is 17 amino acids long. The retained sequence is limited to the CDR3, 51 bases, with the frame set at the first base. V is cut back by 5 bases and J by 6 bases, with 14 bases in the junction unmatched.

Sequenced sample: PBMCs. The V and J genes are TRBV7-3 and TRBJ2-1; TRBD2 fits 9 bases in the junction. The TCR originated in a human donor in good health (CMV status not recorded). Some clones in this sample may be carry-over from other donors' samples. The DNA sequence is given as TGTGCCAGCAGCCCGAGATTACCCGGGACTAGCAGCAATGAGCAGTTCTTC. It encodes CASSPRLPGTSSNEQFF.